The sequence of this TCR beta chain was determined in a study of control samples from healthy donors and cancer patients. The ends were cut back, 2 bases at V and 8 bases at J, with 12 bases in the middle. Germline CDR1 reads SQVTM; CDR2 reads ANQGSEA. The CDR3 spans 12 residues. Using immunoSEQ multiplex PCR, the repertoire was profiled, and TCRdb retains in-frame clones only, with some absent. The sample shows about 59,000 clones, approximately 92% of them seen only once. Sequencing input: PBMCs. This clonotype originated in a man between 35 and 55 years old with colorectal cancer. This chain links TRBV29-1 with TRBJ1-1, with D maybe TRBD1 (6 bases). As DNA, the CDR3 is TGCAGCGTTGAAACAGGGAAACAAGAAGCTTTCTTT. This codes for CSVETGKQEAFF.